The 25 T cell receptor beta chains reported below all come from one sample, sequenced in a study of blood T cell repertoires in COVID-19 (dated by TCRdb to the early 2020s). Library creation used the immunoSEQ multiplex PCR assay. TCRdb carries this immuneACCESS record with in-frame sequences only. Its versions omit some clonotypes, under half of them owing to an unresolved V gene in the studies checked, with the rest unexplained. Recorded for this sample are fewer than 200,000 clones; approximately 80% of them occurred a single time. The ten largest clonotypes hold less than 15% of the sample. The sequenced material came from PBMCs or T cells enriched from blood (not recorded which). These receptor sequences come from a man in his forties or fifties who had recovered from COVID-19.

This chain connects TRBV28 to TRBJ2-1; 7 nucleotides agree with TRBD2. The V and J ends lost 9 bases and 8 bases, in that order; junction bases with no gene match: 7. This CDR3 contains 12 residues. Germline V gene data show CDR1 as MDHEN and CDR2 as SYDVKM. CDR3 DNA: TGTGCCAGAGACGGACGGGAGGATGAGCAGTTCTTC. The encoded protein is CARDGREDEQFF. The full variable domain, completed using reference TRBV28 and TRBJ2-1, is DVKVTQSSRYLVKRTGEKVFLECVQDMDHENMFWYRQDPGLGLRLIYFSYDVKMKEKGDIPEGYSVSREKKERFSLILESASTNQTSMYLCARDGREDEQFFGPGTRLTVL.

The chain carries TRBV27 and TRBJ2-7; 7 bases align to TRBD2. V gave up 0 bases and J gave up 7 bases; unmatched junction bases: 3. The CDR3 extends over 13 amino acids. Per the germline V gene, CDR1 is MNHEY and CDR2 is SMNVEV (reference sequence). The CDR3 reads CASSLSGGFEQYF. Written as DNA, the CDR3 is TGTGCCAGCAGTTTATCCGGGGGGTTTGAGCAGTACTTC.

This clone was recorded once. The rearrangement uses TRBV30 and TRBJ2-5, with a weak D call TRBD2 (6 bases). V was clipped by 0 bases and J by 9 bases, with 8 bases between them. The V gene's germline CDR1 is GTSNPN and CDR2 SVGIG (reference sequence). CDR3 size: 11 residues. For the CDR3, the DNA is TGTGCCTGGAGTGTCGGGGGAGCCCAGTACTTC. Protein: CAWSVGGAQYF.

This chain connects TRBV2 to TRBJ1-4; 9 bases are shared with TRBD1. This CDR3 has 14 residues. Germline assignment: CDR1 SNHLY and CDR2 FYNNEI. The J segment lost 7 bases and the V segment lost 3 bases, leaving 3 bases of the junction unmatched. CDR3 region: CASSEGQGFEKLFF. CDR3 bases: TGTGCCAGCAGTGAGGGACAGGGCTTTGAAAAACTGTTTTTT.

The J gene is TRBJ2-5, the V gene TRBV7-9; TRBD1 matches at 10 bases. Germline values: CDR1 SEHNR, CDR2 FQNEAQ (reference sequence). Unmatched junction bases numbered 8, after V lost 5 bases and J lost 5 bases. The CDR3 length is 15 residues. The CDR3 loop reads CASSPRTGGWETQYF. For the CDR3, the DNA is TGTGCCAGCAGCCCTCGGACAGGGGGGTGGGAGACCCAGTACTTC.

The table lists this clone with a few counts. The chain carries TRBV10-3 and TRBJ2-3, with D perhaps matching TRBD2 (5 bases). V dropped 0 bases and J dropped 6 bases, with 7 bases sitting between them. Germline assignment: CDR1 ENHRY and CDR2 SYGVKD. The CDR3 runs to 13 residues. CDR3 coding DNA: TGTGCCATCAGTGAGTCGGTAGCGGATACGCAGTATTTT. As protein: CAISESVADTQYF.

Here the CDR3 reads CASSLAGRDYTF. CDR3 sequence (DNA): TGTGCCAGCAGCTTAGCAGGCAGGGACTACACCTTC. The V and J genes are TRBV7-3 and TRBJ1-2; D perhaps matches TRBD1 (5 bases). CDR1 is SGHTA, CDR2 FQGTGA, per germline. The CDR3 spans 12 residues. V lost 2 bases to trimming and J lost 10 bases, with 11 bases between them.

This clone appeared a single time. The rearrangement uses TRBV12-5 and TRBJ1-1; no clear D gene. Germline loops: CDR1 LGHNT, CDR2 FRNRAP. The CDR3 runs 17 residues. Deletions cut 7 bases from V and 2 bases from J, with 23 bases between. The CDR3 here is CASDPRRSSVGNTEAFF. As DNA, the CDR3 is TGTGCTAGTGATCCCCGGAGGTCCAGTGTGGGAAACACTGAAGCTTTCTTT.

The chain couples TRBV6-6 to TRBJ2-1; D may be TRBD1 (6 bases). The germline CDR1 and CDR2 sequences are MNHNY and SVGAGI (reference sequence). V gave up 6 bases and J gave up 13 bases, with 28 bases separating them. The CDR3 length is 16 residues. The CDR3 protein is CASSPITGLGTYGQFF. Written as DNA, the CDR3 is TGTGCCAGCAGCCCCATCACAGGGTTGGGTACGTACGGACAGTTCTTC.

The genes are TRBV7-2 and TRBJ1-1, with D tentatively TRBD1 (6 bases). From germline, CDR1 is SGHTA and CDR2 FQGNSA. This CDR3 comprises 15 residues. V shed 6 bases and J shed 0 bases, with 14 bases lying between them. This CDR3 reads CASRLGQVMNTEAFF. In DNA, the CDR3 is TGTGCCAGCAGGTTGGGACAAGTAATGAACACTGAAGCTTTCTTT.

V is TRBV5-1 and J is TRBJ1-1; 9 bases are a match to TRBD1. Germline-derived CDR1 and CDR2 are SGHRS and YFSETQ. V was clipped by 3 bases and J by 5 bases; unmatched bases: 5. This CDR3 is 14 amino acids long. CDR3 loop: CASSSTGGGTEAFF. CDR3 nucleotide sequence: TGCGCCAGCAGCTCGACAGGGGGAGGGACTGAAGCTTTCTTT.

V and J are TRBV5-1 and TRBJ1-4; a weak D match, TRBD1 (6 bases). The CDR3 extends over 15 amino acids. V was cut by 1 base and J by 5 bases, with 12 bases left in between. CDR1 SGHRS and CDR2 YFSETQ come from the germline V gene. CDR3 DNA sequence: TGCGCCAGCAGCTTGACAGGGCGCAGAAATGAAAAACTGTTTTTT. It yields the protein CASSLTGRRNEKLFF.

This chain joins TRBV4-1 and TRBJ2-1, with 7 bases aligning to TRBD2. This CDR3 has 16 amino acids. Germline CDR1 and CDR2: MGHRA and YSYEKL. V shed 0 bases and J 6 bases; nucleotides not matched to a gene: 8. CDR3 protein: CASSQDGASGVNEQFF. The CDR3 nucleotides are TGCGCCAGCAGCCAAGATGGTGCCAGCGGGGTCAATGAGCAGTTCTTC.

This clone was observed once. The V gene is TRBV7-2, the J gene TRBJ2-3; a possible D gene is TRBD1 (6 bases). This CDR3 comprises 15 residues. V lost 1 base and J lost 0, with 8 bases in between. Looked up from germline, CDR1 is SGHTA and CDR2 is FQGNSA. DNA of the CDR3: TGTGCCAGCAGCTTAGGGACAGCTAGCACAGATACGCAGTATTTT. This gives the protein CASSLGTASTDTQYF.

The V call is TRBV12-3 or TRBV12-4, the J call TRBJ2-5; 7 bases map to TRBD2. J was trimmed by 2 bases and V by 10 bases; bases with no gene match: 7. The CDR3 loop spans 13 amino acids. The CDR3 here is CATLKRGQETQYF. CDR3 bases: TGTGCCACCCTTAAGCGGGGACAAGAGACCCAGTACTTC.

This clone occurred a few times. The V and J genes are TRBV19 and TRBJ2-2, with 7 bases fitting TRBD1. J was trimmed by 5 bases and V by 9 bases; bases with no gene match: 3. CDR1 and CDR2 (germline): LNHDA, SQIVND (reference sequence). CDR3 length equals 12 residues. CDR3 in amino acids: CASKTGTGELFF. For the CDR3, the DNA is TGTGCCAGCAAGACAGGGACCGGGGAGCTGTTTTTT.

This clone was seen once. The rearrangement links TRBV9 to TRBJ2-3; 7 bases fit TRBD2. The V gene's germline CDR1 is SGDLS and CDR2 YYNGEE. Trimming cost V 4 bases and J 3 bases; bases outside gene matches: 11. The CDR3 has 16 amino acids. The CDR3 sequence: CASSPRLADGTDTQYF. CDR3 in DNA: TGTGCCAGCAGCCCCCGACTAGCCGATGGGACAGATACGCAGTATTTT.

V and J are TRBV7-6 and TRBJ2-7, with TRBD1 matching over 10 bases. Germline values: CDR1 SGHVS, CDR2 FNYEAQ. This CDR3 spans 15 amino acids. The ends lost 6 bases at V and 0 bases at J; junction bases unmatched: 5. CDR3 in amino acids: CASSLDRGISYEQYF. The CDR3 nucleotides read TGTGCCAGCAGTCTGGACAGGGGGATCTCCTACGAGCAGTACTTC.

This clone was seen just once. As DNA, the CDR3 is TGTGCCAGCTCACCATTAAAAACAGGGGATGGCTACACCTTC. Residues: CASSPLKTGDGYTF. V and J are TRBV18 and TRBJ1-2, with 7 bases lining up with TRBD1. The CDR3 covers 14 residues. J was trimmed by 6 bases and V by 2 bases; bases with no gene match: 6. CDR1 is KGHSH, CDR2 LQKENI, per germline.

The genes are TRBV28 and TRBJ2-2; D is unclear. CDR3 length: 12 residues. The germline V and J ends were trimmed by 11 bases and 1 base, with 8 bases remaining between them. The germline V gene has CDR1 MDHEN and CDR2 SYDVKM. CDR3 in amino acids: CASLGNTGELFF. CDR3 DNA sequence: TGTGCCTCTCTCGGGAACACCGGGGAGCTGTTTTTT.

The chain employs TRBV7-2 and TRBJ1-1, with TRBD1 matching 7 bases. Trimming at V came to 5 bases and at J to 3 bases, leaving 12 bases not matched to a gene. Germline values: CDR1 SGHTA, CDR2 FQGNSA. The CDR3 is 16 residues long. CDR3 loop: CASSPPLGQGDTEAFF. The CDR3 DNA sequence: TGTGCCAGCAGCCCCCCGTTAGGTCAGGGGGACACTGAAGCTTTCTTT.

The chain employs TRBV11-2 and TRBJ2-1; possible D gene TRBD1, 6 bases. The germline gives CDR1 SGHAT, CDR2 FQNNGV. This CDR3 comprises 16 residues. Trimming pared 6 bases from V and 7 bases from J, leaving 22 bases between. CDR3 region: CASSLQWGQGWNEQFF. DNA for the CDR3: TGTGCCAGCAGTCTTCAATGGGGGCAGGGATGGAATGAGCAGTTCTTC.

The rearrangement joins TRBV19 to TRBJ1-3; weak D call: TRBD1 (6 bases). This CDR3 region has 16 residues. Germline V gene sequence: CDR1 LNHDA, CDR2 SQIVND (reference sequence). V was shortened by 4 bases and J by 8 bases, with 21 bases between the two germline ends. CDR3: CASSTVPGTRGDTIYF. CDR3 nucleotide sequence: TGTGCCAGTAGTACGGTCCCCGGGACAAGAGGGGACACCATATATTTT.

The rearrangement uses TRBV11-1 and TRBJ2-3; 10 nucleotides align to TRBD1. Germline V CDR1 and CDR2: SGHAT, FQDESV (reference sequence). The junction had 7 bases not matched to a gene; V was cut back by 5 bases and J by 5 bases. There are 15 residues in the CDR3. CDR3 sequence reads: CASSPPGQGRDTQYF. The CDR3 nucleotides read TGTGCCAGCAGCCCCCCGGGACAGGGGAGAGATACGCAGTATTTT.

The chain employs TRBV2 and TRBJ2-7, with 9 bases that match TRBD2. The germline V gene encodes CDR1 SNHLY and CDR2 FYNNEI. This CDR3 is 14 amino acids long. The V segment lost 6 bases and the J segment 4 bases; nucleotides outside the gene matches: 7. The CDR3 sequence: CASSLWSGGYEQYF. The CDR3 DNA follows: TGTGCCAGCAGCCTGTGGAGCGGGGGGTACGAGCAGTACTTC.